The 25 T cell receptor beta chains listed next were all sequenced from one sample in a study of blood T cells in healthy people across ages. The authors ran a second PCR of about 6 to 11 cycles using a sample-barcoded 5' primer and a J-beta primer mix. A single record per CDR3 protein comes from TCRdb applying MiXCR to the 5' RACE reads. This repertoire shows 800,000 to 900,000 distinct CDR3 sequences, around 62% found once; its top ten account for around 30%. Input material: blood. The source of these receptors is a man in his thirties or forties in good health.

The genes are TRBV20-1 and TRBJ2-6; TRBD1 might be the D (5 bases). Trimming stripped 3 bases from V and 2 bases from J, with 11 bases between. Germline CDR1 DFQATT, CDR2 SNEGSKA (reference sequence). CDR3 length equals 15 residues. For the CDR3, the DNA is TGCAGTGCTAGGCAGGGCAGGGCTGGGGCCAACGTCCTGACTTTC. Encoded protein: CSARQGRAGANVLTF.

This clonotype showed up just a few times. V is TRBV27 and J is TRBJ2-7; 7 nucleotides line up with TRBD2. V was clipped by 3 bases and J by 3 bases; unmatched bases: 11. Germline-derived CDR1 and CDR2 are MNHEY and SMNVEV (reference sequence). The CDR3 loop spans 16 amino acids. CDR3 bases: TGTGCCAGCAGTTTCTCCCGACTAGCTCTTATCTACGAGCAGTACTTC. This translates into CASSFSRLALIYEQYF.

This clonotype showed up just a few times. The gene calls are TRBV7-2 and TRBJ2-7; weak D call: TRBD2 (7 bases). Germline CDR1 SGHTA, CDR2 FQGNSA. This CDR3 is 16 amino acids long. The ends were cut back, 0 bases at V and 2 bases at J, with 14 bases in the middle. The CDR3, as DNA: TGTGCCAGCAGCTTAGCGACGGGGGGCCCCGCCTACGAGCAGTACTTC. Translating it yields CASSLATGGPAYEQYF.

The chain employs TRBV12-3 or TRBV12-4 and TRBJ2-3; possibly TRBD1 for D (6 bases). V was clipped by 5 bases and J by 10 bases, with 16 bases between them. The CDR3 is 13 amino acids. The CDR3 loop is CASSGGLAMAQYF. The CDR3 DNA sequence: TGTGCCAGCAGTGGGGGCTTGGCGATGGCGCAGTATTTT.

The rearrangement joins TRBV20-1 to TRBJ2-3, with D perhaps matching TRBD1 (7 bases). In germline, CDR1 is DFQATT, CDR2 SNEGSKA (reference sequence). Trimming left V 8 bases short and J 4 bases short, with 22 bases between. This CDR3 comprises 15 residues. CDR3 loop: CSMRSQGGAPDTQYF. The CDR3 nucleotides read TGCAGTATGCGCAGTCAGGGGGGCGCCCCAGATACGCAGTATTTT.

This sequence joins TRBV28 and TRBJ1-5; D is possibly TRBD1 (6 bases). This CDR3 is 14 amino acids long. Trimming stripped 5 bases from V and 6 bases from J, with 14 bases between. CDR1 and CDR2 (germline): MDHEN, SYDVKM. CDR3 in amino acids: CASSPSRGPQPQHF. CDR3 sequence (DNA): TGTGCCAGCAGTCCATCCCGGGGGCCTCAGCCCCAGCATTTT.

This sequence joins TRBV9 and TRBJ2-5, with D perhaps matching TRBD1 or TRBD2 (5 bases each). This CDR3 has 12 amino acids. Trimming left V 4 bases short and J 5 bases short, with 9 bases between. The germline V gene has CDR1 SGDLS and CDR2 YYNGEE. Written as DNA, the CDR3 is TGTGCCAGCAGCCGAGGGGCCGAGACCCAGTACTTC. Protein product: CASSRGAETQYF. Together with reference TRBV9 and TRBJ2-5, the CDR3 gives the full variable domain: DSGVTQTPKHLITATGQRVTLRCSPRSGDLSVYWYQQSLDQGLQFLIQYYNGEERAKGNILERFSAQQFPDLHSELNLSSLELGDSALYFCASSRGAETQYFGPGTRLLVL.

V is TRBV11-2 and J is TRBJ2-4; TRBD2 matches at 7 bases. The ends lost 4 bases at V and 2 bases at J; junction bases unmatched: 17. Per germline, CDR1 SGHAT and CDR2 FQNNGV. The CDR3 is 19 residues long. The CDR3 protein is CASSYEGSGDPLTKNIQYF. The CDR3 region has the DNA TGTGCCAGCAGCTACGAGGGCAGCGGGGATCCTTTAACCAAAAACATTCAGTACTTC.

The V call is TRBV6-5, the J call TRBJ2-7, with D possibly being TRBD2 (5 bases). Trimming removed 2 bases from V and 0 bases from J, with 17 bases in between. This CDR3 spans 17 amino acids. CDR1 and CDR2 (germline): MNHEY, SVGAGI. The CDR3 sequence is CASSYVLGLTSSYEQYF. In DNA form, the CDR3 reads TGTGCCAGCAGTTACGTCCTAGGACTGACATCCTCCTACGAGCAGTACTTC.

About this clonotype: One end of the junction varies from germline; a read error may be responsible. The chain carries TRBV7-6 and TRBJ1-4; a possible D gene is TRBD1 (5 bases). This CDR3 is 14 amino acids long. Germline V lookup: CDR1 SGHVS, CDR2 FNYEAQ. In nucleotides, the CDR3 is TGTGCCGGCAGCCTACGGGACGTGGGTGAAAAACTGTTTTTT. This codes for CAGSLRDVGEKLFF.

This rearrangement joins TRBV29-1 to TRBJ2-1, with 7 bases identical to TRBD2. This CDR3 contains 13 residues. The V and J ends lost 5 bases and 5 bases, in that order; junction bases with no gene match: 6. CDR1 is SQVTM, CDR2 ANQGSEA, per germline. DNA of the CDR3: TGCAGCGTTAACGGGGGGTTCGACAATGAGCAGTTCTTC. Translation: CSVNGGFDNEQFF.

This clonotype has a handful of counts. The chain has TRBV7-3 and TRBJ2-7; 8 bases match TRBD2. The CDR3 is 14 amino acids. V gave up 4 bases and J gave up 3 bases; unmatched junction bases: 5. In germline, CDR1 is SGHTA, CDR2 FQGTGA. The CDR3 DNA reads TGTGCCAGCAGCTGGCGAGCGGGAGACTACGAGCAGTACTTC. Residues: CASSWRAGDYEQYF.

This clonotype was seen ten or more times. This chain uses TRBV5-1 with TRBJ2-7; D may be TRBD2 (6 bases). The CDR3 spans 12 residues. Germline V CDR1 and CDR2: SGHRS, YFSETQ. Trimming removed 6 bases at V and 1 base at J, with 8 bases between. The CDR3 coding sequence is TGCGCCAGCACTAGCGAATCCTACGAGCAGTACTTC. Translated: CASTSESYEQYF.

There are a few counts of this clonotype. The rearrangement joins TRBV12-3 or TRBV12-4 to TRBJ2-1, with 15 bases fitting TRBD2. The CDR3 is 16 residues long. Trimming at V came to 6 bases and at J to 4 bases, leaving 4 bases not matched to a gene. CDR3 region: CASRGLAGGHYNEQFF. The CDR3 DNA sequence: TGTGCCAGCAGGGGACTAGCGGGGGGACATTACAATGAGCAGTTCTTC.

This clonotype was seen more than once but under ten times. This rearrangement joins TRBV25-1 to TRBJ1-2, with a possible D match to TRBD1 (5 bases). The germline V gene encodes CDR1 MGHDK and CDR2 SYGVNS. The CDR3 runs 14 residues. V dropped 1 base and J dropped 5 bases, with 11 bases sitting between them. This CDR3 reads CASSEFVGEYGYTF. The CDR3 region has the DNA TGTGCCAGCAGTGAATTTGTAGGGGAATATGGCTACACCTTC.

The V gene is TRBV9, the J gene TRBJ2-3; D ambiguous. V dropped 0 bases and J dropped 0 bases, with 11 bases sitting between them. The CDR3 has 16 amino acids. Germline loops: CDR1 SGDLS, CDR2 YYNGEE. The CDR3 DNA reads as TGTGCCAGCAGCGTAGAGTCGAGCCGCAGCACAGATACGCAGTATTTT. Its translation is CASSVESSRSTDTQYF.

The gene calls are TRBV7-2 and TRBJ2-3; TRBD2 aligns across 11 bases. With 5 bases clipped from V and 2 bases from J, the junction kept 3 bases outside the gene matches. Germline V gives CDR1 SGHTA, CDR2 FQGNSA. The CDR3 has 15 amino acids. The CDR3 protein is CASSPSGRFTDTQYF. The DNA of the CDR3 is TGTGCCAGCAGCCCTAGCGGGAGGTTCACAGATACGCAGTATTTT.

This clonotype was seen a handful of times. The CDR3 here is CASSLSGPHSPNYGYTF. The CDR3 nucleotides are TGTGCCAGCAGCTTGTCGGGACCGCATTCACCTAACTATGGCTACACCTTC. This chain links TRBV5-6 with TRBJ1-2; the D gene is possibly TRBD1 (5 bases). V lost 1 base to trimming and J lost 0 bases, with 16 bases between them. The CDR3 is made up of 17 amino acids. The germline gives CDR1 SGHDT, CDR2 YYEEEE.

This clonotype was recorded a few times. The genes are TRBV11-1 and TRBJ1-1, with D possibly matching TRBD1 (5 bases). V lost 4 bases, J lost 1 base, and 7 bases lay in between. The CDR3 runs 13 residues. CDR1 is SGHAT and CDR2 is FQDESV in the germline V gene (reference sequence). The DNA of the CDR3 is TGTGCCAGCAGCTCGGGACGGAACACTGAAGCTTTCTTT. Residues: CASSSGRNTEAFF.

This clonotype was recorded a few times. The J gene is TRBJ2-3, the V gene TRBV29-1; 10 positions agree with TRBD2. Germline loops: CDR1 SQVTM, CDR2 ANQGSEA. Unmatched junction bases numbered 6, after V lost 5 bases and J lost 4 bases. The CDR3 runs 14 residues. Written as DNA, the CDR3 is TGCAGCGTTAAAGCGGGGGGGCCCCCAGATACGCAGTATTTT. Translating it yields CSVKAGGPPDTQYF.

This chain joins TRBV4-2 and TRBJ2-4, with 8 bases identical to TRBD1. In germline, CDR1 is LGHNA, CDR2 YNFKEQ. This CDR3 is built from 12 residues. V shed 2 bases, J shed 15 bases, and the junction held 6 bases outside the gene matches. This CDR3 is CASSQPGQVRYF. Here the CDR3 DNA reads TGTGCCAGCAGCCAACCGGGACAGGTCAGGTACTTC.

This clonotype was detected a few times. The genes are TRBV12-5 and TRBJ2-5, with D possibly TRBD1 on 6 matching bases. Germline CDR1 LGHNT, CDR2 FRNRAP. The CDR3 consists of 13 residues. Trimming took 4 bases from V and 2 from J, leaving 8 bases between them. The CDR3 protein is CASGWGTQETQYF. The CDR3 nucleotides are TGTGCTAGTGGTTGGGGGACACAAGAGACCCAGTACTTC.

The V gene is TRBV7-2, the J gene TRBJ2-5; 10 nucleotides align to TRBD2. The V gene's germline CDR1 is SGHTA and CDR2 FQGNSA. The CDR3 consists of 16 residues. J was trimmed by 5 bases and V by 5 bases; bases with no gene match: 11. DNA of the CDR3: TGTGCCAGCAGCCCCAGTTTAGCGGGGGGTGCCGAGACCCAGTACTTC. This encodes CASSPSLAGGAETQYF.

The chain is built from TRBV9 and TRBJ2-3; 8 bases line up with TRBD1. Per the germline V gene, CDR1 is SGDLS and CDR2 is YYNGEE. The CDR3 is made up of 16 amino acids. The ends lost 4 bases at V and 2 bases at J; junction bases unmatched: 9. The CDR3: CASSPRTGLITDTQYF. CDR3 DNA: TGTGCCAGCAGCCCAAGGACAGGGCTGATCACAGATACGCAGTATTTT.

Comment on this clonotype: Mismatch with germline at one junction end may stem from a read error. V gene TRBV7-2 combines with J gene TRBJ2-5; no firm D call. The CDR3 runs to 16 residues. The V gene's germline CDR1 is SGHTA and CDR2 FQGNSA. This CDR3 reads CVSSLAADPYQETQYF. CDR3 DNA: TGTGTCAGCAGCTTAGCTGCGGACCCCTACCAAGAGACCCAGTACTTC.